Listed here are 20 T cell receptor beta chains from one sample, sequenced in a study of human T cells and chemical hapten exposure. MiXCR was run by TCRdb on the RACE reads, yielding one entry per CDR3 protein. The data contain approximately 82,000 distinct CDR3 sequences, about 6.6% of them seen just once; the ten biggest clones take up approximately 1.2%. Time point noted: patch test 2, 6 weeks after DPC sensitization. Treatment of the sample: therapeutic diphenylcyclopropenone sensitization with weekly scalp DPC. This material consisted of whole blood, taken in connection with sensitization to the hapten diphenylcyclopropenone (DPC). These receptors came from a woman in her twenties or thirties with alopecia areata. Some clones in this sample may be carry-over from other donors' samples.

The table lists this clonotype with many counts. The J gene is TRBJ2-3, the V gene TRBV2, with D possibly being TRBD1 (5 bases). The germline V gene has CDR1 SNHLY and CDR2 FYNNEI. This CDR3 contains 15 residues. V lost 3 bases and J lost 4, with 14 bases in between. The CDR3: CASSDQGSRSDTQYF. The CDR3 bases are TGTGCCAGCAGTGATCAGGGATCTAGGTCAGATACGCAGTATTTT.

This clonotype was observed a handful of times. This chain joins TRBV2 and TRBJ1-5, with TRBD1 matching 8 bases. Germline loops: CDR1 SNHLY, CDR2 FYNNEI. V shed 4 bases and J 6 bases; nucleotides not matched to a gene: 5. The CDR3 has 14 residues. In nucleotides, the CDR3 is TGTGCCAGCAGTGCCCAGGGGGCGGGTCAGCCCCAGCATTTT. It encodes CASSAQGAGQPQHF.

This clonotype was seen many times. The J gene is TRBJ1-5, the V gene TRBV7-9; the match to TRBD1 covers 7 bases. CDR1 SEHNR and CDR2 FQNEAQ come from the germline V gene (reference sequence). This CDR3 contains 14 residues. Trimming at V came to 6 bases and at J to 4 bases, leaving 6 bases not matched to a gene. CDR3 protein: CASSQGQTNQPQHF. The CDR3 DNA is TGTGCCAGCAGTCAGGGACAGACGAATCAGCCCCAGCATTTT.

A few counts support this clonotype. The chain recombines TRBV5-5 with TRBJ2-6; 11 bases are a match to TRBD1. Germline values: CDR1 SGHKS, CDR2 YYEKEE (reference sequence). The CDR3 has 19 amino acids. V lost 4 bases to trimming and J lost 2 bases; unmatched junction nucleotides: 11. CDR3 DNA sequence: TGTGCCAGCAGCCCGATCCCCGGGACAGGGGGGCCTGGGGCCAACGTCCTGACTTTC. Its translation: CASSPIPGTGGPGANVLTF. The full variable domain, with the rest looked up from reference TRBV5-5 and TRBJ2-6, is DAGVTQSPTHLIKTRGQQVTLRCSPISGHKSVSWYQQVLGQGPQFIFQYYEKEERGRGNFPDRFSARQFPNYSSELNVNALLLGDSALYLCASSPIPGTGGPGANVLTFGAGSRLTVL.

This clonotype is medium-sized within its sample. The chain has TRBV7-8 and TRBJ2-1; no definite D call. There are 14 residues in the CDR3. Germline V gene lookup returns CDR1 SGHVS and CDR2 FQNEAQ. Between the trimmed V and J ends, which lost 4 bases and 3 bases, there was a span of 10 bases. CDR3 in DNA: TGTGCCAGCAGCTCGTCCGGAGACTACAATGAGCAGTTCTTC. Translating it yields CASSSSGDYNEQFF.

This clonotype appeared a few times. The V and J genes are TRBV6-5 and TRBJ1-1; D is uncertain. The CDR3 loop spans 16 amino acids. V shed 8 bases and J shed 0 bases, with 19 bases lying between them. Germline V CDR1 and CDR2: MNHEY, SVGAGI. The DNA for the CDR3 is TGTGCCAGCCAACGGCGGGCAGGCTCAATGAACACTGAAGCTTTCTTT. Amino acid sequence: CASQRRAGSMNTEAFF.

This clonotype was detected many times. The chain combines TRBV29-1 with TRBJ1-1, with D tentatively TRBD1 (5 bases). Germline CDR1 reads SQVTM; CDR2 reads ANQGSEA. CDR3 length: 14 amino acids. Trimming shortened V by 7 bases and J by 5 bases, and 20 bases separated the two germline ends. The DNA for the CDR3 is TGCAGCGCTACCAACCAGGGACGGGGGACTGAAGCTTTCTTT. It specifies CSATNQGRGTEAFF. Looking up the rest from reference TRBV29-1 and TRBJ1-1 gives the full variable domain: SAVISQKPSRDICQRGTSLTIQCQVDSQVTMMFWYRQQPGQSLTLIATANQGSEATYESGFVIDKFPISRPNLTFSTLTVSNMSPEDSSIYLCSATNQGRGTEAFFGQGTRLTVV.

This clonotype was found many times. The chain is built from TRBV20-1 and TRBJ1-5, with D maybe TRBD1 (5 bases). Deletions cut 7 bases from V and 2 bases from J, with 12 bases between. CDR3 length equals 13 residues. Germline values: CDR1 DFQATT, CDR2 SNEGSKA (reference sequence). The CDR3 DNA sequence: TGCAGTGTACTGGGCAGGGGCAATCAGCCCCAGCATTTT. It yields the protein CSVLGRGNQPQHF.

This clonotype was observed many times. This chain uses TRBV29-1 with TRBJ2-3, with 11 nucleotides matching TRBD2. This CDR3 is 16 amino acids long. The germline V gene has CDR1 SQVTM and CDR2 ANQGSEA. The junction had 9 bases not matched to a gene; V was cut back by 1 base and J by 6 bases. The CDR3 spells CSVEGASGGKADTQYF. In DNA form, the CDR3 reads TGCAGCGTTGAAGGGGCTAGCGGGGGGAAGGCGGATACGCAGTATTTT.

This clonotype has at least ten counts. This chain connects TRBV10-3 to TRBJ2-2; the D gene is possibly TRBD1 (5 bases). The V end lost 3 bases, the J end lost 6 bases, and 8 bases lay between the germline ends. This CDR3 spans 13 amino acids. Looked up from germline, CDR1 is ENHRY and CDR2 is SYGVKD. The CDR3 DNA reads TGTGCCATCAGTGACAGGGCAGCCGGGGAGCTGTTTTTT. This translates into CAISDRAAGELFF.

This clonotype was seen a few times. The chain uses TRBV7-8 and TRBJ1-5; unclear D gene. This CDR3 has 14 amino acids. The V gene lost 2 bases and the J gene lost 4 bases, with 9 bases spanning the gap. The germline V gene has CDR1 SGHVS and CDR2 FQNEAQ. As DNA, the CDR3 is TGTGCCAGCAGCTTAATTAGTGAAAATCAGCCCCAGCATTTT. Protein product: CASSLISENQPQHF.

This clonotype was counted at least ten times. V and J are TRBV29-1 and TRBJ2-1, with D possibly called TRBD1 or TRBD2 (5 bases each). V lost 4 bases and J lost 0, with 19 bases in between. Germline CDR1 SQVTM, CDR2 ANQGSEA. The CDR3 sequence is 17 residues long. CDR3 DNA: TGCAGCGTTGGTGTCGGGTCCGGGGCCCACTCCTACAATGAGCAGTTCTTC. As protein: CSVGVGSGAHSYNEQFF.

In this sample, this clonotype turned up many times. The chain carries TRBV25-1 and TRBJ2-6, with a tentative D call TRBD1 (5 bases). The germline CDR1 and CDR2 sequences are MGHDK and SYGVNS. The germline V and J ends were trimmed by 3 bases and 0 bases, with 12 bases remaining between them. The CDR3 sequence is 17 residues long. Here the CDR3 reads CASSDYPTDSGANVLTF. The CDR3 DNA reads TGTGCCAGCAGTGATTACCCGACAGACTCTGGGGCCAACGTCCTGACTTTC.

The chain uses TRBV20-1 and TRBJ2-1, with D tentatively TRBD1 or TRBD2 (6 bases each). Germline V lookup: CDR1 DFQATT, CDR2 SNEGSKA (reference sequence). The CDR3 is 14 amino acids. V lost 5 bases, J lost 8 bases, and 19 bases lay in between. CDR3 DNA: TGCAGTGCTTCTATAGCGGTCAGGGGCGATGAGCAGTTCTTC. Encoded protein: CSASIAVRGDEQFF.

This clonotype was detected ten times or more. The chain couples TRBV6-6 to TRBJ2-3, with no clear D. The V gene lost 6 bases and the J gene lost 0 bases, with 19 bases spanning the gap. Germline loops: CDR1 MNHNY, CDR2 SVGAGI (reference sequence). There are 17 residues in the CDR3. DNA for the CDR3: TGTGCCAGCAGGCAAATAGCTACGCGCGTGAGCACAGATACGCAGTATTTT. It specifies CASRQIATRVSTDTQYF.

This chain connects TRBV5-1 to TRBJ2-1; 8 bases line up with TRBD2. CDR1 and CDR2 (germline): SGHRS, YFSETQ. This CDR3 is 16 amino acids long. Trimming took 5 bases from V and 8 from J; bases not matched to a gene: 15. CDR3 protein: CASRLGSGALVDEQFF. CDR3 nucleotide sequence: TGCGCCAGCAGGTTAGGTAGCGGGGCCTTGGTGGATGAGCAGTTCTTC. The entire variable domain, with the rest obtained from reference TRBV5-1 and TRBJ2-1, is as follows: KAGVTQTPRYLIKTRGQQVTLSCSPISGHRSVSWYQQTPGQGLQFLFEYFSETQRNKGNFPGRFSGRQFSNSRSEMNVSTLELGDSALYLCASRLGSGALVDEQFFGPGTRLTVL.

This clonotype has at least ten counts. The rearrangement joins TRBV11-1 to TRBJ2-3; D may be TRBD1 or TRBD2 (5 bases each). Germline CDR1 and CDR2: SGHAT and FQDESV (reference sequence). The CDR3 runs to 16 residues. With 2 bases removed from V and 0 bases from J, the gap between germline ends came to 12 bases. DNA of the CDR3: TGTGCCAGCAGCTTAACACCGGGACGGAGCACAGATACGCAGTATTTT. Its translation is CASSLTPGRSTDTQYF.

This clonotype was seen more than once but under ten times. This chain joins TRBV12-5 and TRBJ2-3; unclear D gene. Germline loops: CDR1 LGHNT, CDR2 FRNRAP. V lost 6 bases and J lost 6, with 10 bases in between. The CDR3 runs to 12 residues. The CDR3 sequence is CASGPTEDTQYF. CDR3 DNA sequence: TGTGCTAGTGGGCCGACTGAGGATACGCAGTATTTT.

This clonotype was recorded a few times. The chain uses TRBV2 and TRBJ1-2, with D perhaps matching TRBD1 (6 bases). The CDR3 length is 12 residues. Germline values: CDR1 SNHLY, CDR2 FYNNEI. Trimming stripped 6 bases from V and 8 bases from J, with 13 bases between. The CDR3 DNA reads TGTGCCAGCAGGGACAGCCTCCGGGGCTACACCTTC. Protein product: CASRDSLRGYTF. Full variable domain (remainder filled in from reference TRBV2 and TRBJ1-2): EPEVTQTPSHQVTQMGQEVILRCVPISNHLYFYWYRQILGQKVEFLVSFYNNEISEKSEIFDDQFSVERPDGSNFTLKIRSTKLEDSAMYFCASRDSLRGYTFGSGTRLTVV.

This clonotype showed up many times. The CDR3 is CASSTARGGTGELFF. The CDR3, as DNA: TGCGCCAGCAGCACGGCCCGCGGAGGGACCGGGGAGCTGTTTTTT. V gene TRBV5-1 combines with J gene TRBJ2-2, with D possibly matching TRBD2 (6 bases). The V gene lost 4 bases and the J gene lost 5 bases, with 15 bases spanning the gap. Germline V gene sequence: CDR1 SGHRS, CDR2 YFSETQ. This CDR3 has 15 amino acids.